A selection of T cell receptor beta chains follows, all from one sample in a study of CD8 T cells in Susac syndrome. TCRdb reprocessed the immunoSEQ multiplex PCR reads with MiXCR, giving one entry per CDR3 protein. The sample contains tens of thousands of distinct CDR3 sequences, about 96% of which appear only once. The sequencing sample was made of CD8+ T cells from PBMCs. The receptor source for this set is a human donor with Susac syndrome. The conserved cysteine and the conserved F or W are not part of the CDR3 here.

J gene,V gene,CDR3 protein
TRBJ2-5,TRBV10-3,ATGTVQETQY
TRBJ1-2,TRBV4-3,ASSQADLGQLDGYT
TRBJ2-1,TRBV9,ASSVGGAAYNEQF
TRBJ2-5,TRBV29-1,SVEDQGQETQY
TRBJ1-2,TRBV2,ASSGVNYGYT
TRBJ2-5,TRBV5-1,ASSPRLAGATETQY
TRBJ2-7,TRBV3-1,ASSLGQGAYEQY
TRBJ2-1,TRBV19,ASSGRGLGQF
TRBJ2-1,TRBV11-2,ASSLNGIQEQF
TRBJ1-2,TRBV2,ASSGGFSYGYT
TRBJ2-7,TRBV12-3/TRBV12-4,ASSSSAMASYEQY
TRBJ1-1,TRBV29-1,SVDRGSGEAF
TRBJ2-7,TRBV20-1,SARDGGTGFNYEQY
TRBJ1-1,TRBV6-6,ASRDPNTEAF